These T cell receptor beta chains were read from a single sample in a study of blood T cell repertoires in COVID-19. Using immunoSEQ multiplex PCR, the repertoire was profiled, and TCRdb retains in-frame clones only, with some absent. The sample comprises 150,000 to 190,000 clones, under 85% of which are singletons, and about 4% rests with the top ten. The sequencing input was peripheral blood. These TCRs come from a woman at least 80 years old with acute or convalescent COVID-19. Each CDR3 is given with its conserved first and last residue. Fields, in order: V gene, J gene, clone size, D gene, CDR3 DNA, CDR3 protein. A D gene is named only where the DNA matches it firmly. Some rows have no size entry. The others give once, few or many, or a class for an expanded clone.

>TRBV18|TRBJ2-1|.|TRBD2
TGTGCCAGCTCACCAGGGACTAGCACGTTCTTC
CASSPGTSTFF
>TRBV21-1|TRBJ1-1|.|.
TGTGCCAGCAGCCCCGGGATGTGTAACACTGAAGCTTTCTTT
CASSPGMCNTEAFF
>TRBV2|TRBJ1-6|.|.
TGTGCCAGCATGAGGACACGCAATTCACCCCTCCACTTT
CASMRTRNSPLHF
>TRBV4-1|TRBJ1-3|.|.
TGCGCCAGCAGCCAACCTACAGGGCGAACTGGAAACACCATATATTTT
CASSQPTGRTGNTIYF
>TRBV5-1|TRBJ2-3|.|TRBD2
TGCGCCAGCAGCTTGGTGGGTAGCGGGAGCGGGGCAGATACGCAGTATTTT
CASSLVGSGSGADTQYF
>TRBV15|TRBJ1-1|.|TRBD1
TGTGCCACCACGGACAGGACACTAGGAAGAACTGAAGCTTTCTTT
CATTDRTLGRTEAFF
>TRBV7-9|TRBJ1-1|once|TRBD1
TGTGCCAGCAGCTCTGGGACAGCTGAAGCTTTCTTT
CASSSGTAEAFF
>TRBV5-4|TRBJ2-7|.|TRBD1
TGTGCCAGCAGCTTGAAGACAGGGCCCTACGAGCAGTACTTC
CASSLKTGPYEQYF
>TRBV11-3|TRBJ2-2|.|TRBD1
TGTGCCAGCAGCTTAGGACAGGGTGGAGCAGACACCGGGGAGCTGTTTTTT
CASSLGQGGADTGELFF
>TRBV27|TRBJ2-3|.|.
TGTGCCAGCAGTTTCGGTGTATTGAGCACAGATACGCAGTATTTT
CASSFGVLSTDTQYF
>TRBV2|TRBJ2-3|.|TRBD1
TGTGCCAGCAGAGCCGGACAGGCTACGGCAGATACGCAGTATTTT
CASRAGQATADTQYF
>TRBV13|TRBJ2-2|.|.
TGTGCCAGCAGCTTAGGGAGTTCGAACACCGGGGAGCTGTTTTTT
CASSLGSSNTGELFF
>TRBV19|TRBJ1-1|.|TRBD1
TGTGCCAGTAGTATATTCGTGATAGGCCAGGGGGCCACTAGGAACACTGAAGCTTTCTTT
CASSIFVIGQGATRNTEAFF
>TRBV7-3|TRBJ2-3|.|.
TGTGCCAGCAGCTTAAGCCAGAGCACAGATACGCAGTATTTT
CASSLSQSTDTQYF
>TRBV23-1|TRBJ1-1|.|TRBD1
TGCGCCAGCAGTCAATCGGGGACAGATGGCCTGAAGGCTTTCTTT
CASSQSGTDGLKAFF
>TRBV3-1/TRBV3-2|TRBJ1-1|.|.
TGTGCCAGCGCCAGGGGAACCTTTGAAGCTTTCTTT
CASARGTFEAFF
>TRBV20-1|TRBJ1-1|.|.
TGCAGTGCTAGAGATGAGCCCGAAGCTTTCTTT
CSARDEPEAFF
>TRBV2|TRBJ2-7|.|.
TGTGCCAGCAGTGAAATTAGGTTACAGTCCTTC
CASSEIRLQSF
>TRBV27|TRBJ2-6|.|TRBD1
TGTGCCAGCAGTTGGGCAGGGGGCTCTGGGGCCAACGTCCTGACTTTC
CASSWAGGSGANVLTF
>TRBV3-1/TRBV3-2|TRBJ1-5|.|.
TGTGCCAGCAGCCAAGGGTCAGGGCCCCAGCCCCAGCATTTT
CASSQGSGPQPQHF
>TRBV2|TRBJ2-1|.|.
TGTGCCAGCAGTTCCTCCGGGAATTACAATGAGCAGTTCTTC
CASSSSGNYNEQFF
>TRBV6-5|TRBJ2-7|.|.
TGTGCCAGCAGCCGGAGAGAGGGTATTTTCGGGGAGCAGTACTTC
CASSRREGIFGEQYF
>TRBV5-4|TRBJ2-6|.|TRBD1
TGTGCCAGCAGCGGGGGACAGGGGGTCATCGGTGGGGCCAACGTCCTGACTTTC
CASSGGQGVIGGANVLTF
>TRBV4-2|TRBJ2-7|.|.
TGTGCCAGCAGCCTGGACGGGTCTAGGGGGATTTCCTACGAGCAGTACTTC
CASSLDGSRGISYEQYF
>TRBV18|TRBJ1-1|.|TRBD1
TGTGCCAGCTCACCAAACCTCCGAGACAGGGGCCTGAACACTGAAGCTTTCTTT
CASSPNLRDRGLNTEAFF
>TRBV7-2|TRBJ2-6|.|.
TGTGCCAGCAGCTTACTAGCCTCTGGGGCCAACGTCCTGACTTTC
CASSLLASGANVLTF
>TRBV5-5|TRBJ1-6|.|.
TGTGCCAGCAGCTTGGCTATTTGGCAGAGGGATTCACCCCTCCACTTT
CASSLAIWQRDSPLHF
>TRBV7-7|TRBJ2-2|.|.
TGTGCCAGCAGCTCCCCAAATGCCGGGGAGCTGTTTTTT
CASSSPNAGELFF
>TRBV18|TRBJ1-2|.|.
TGTGCCAGCTCACCACCCGGGGATGGAAACTATGGCTACACCTTC
CASSPPGDGNYGYTF
>TRBV5-1|TRBJ2-5|few|.
TGCGCCAGCAGCGTGGACGGTAAAGGGGCCCAGTACTTC
CASSVDGKGAQYF
>TRBV6-5|TRBJ1-2|.|.
TGTGCCAGCAGGGGCTTGGATGGCTACACCTTC
CASRGLDGYTF
>TRBV5-1|TRBJ1-2|.|.
TGCGCCAGCAGCCCGGACGGACTCTATGGCTACACCTTC
CASSPDGLYGYTF
>TRBV6-4|TRBJ2-2|.|TRBD2
TGTGCCAGCAGTGAAGGGAGACTAGCAAACACCGGGGAGCTGTTTTTT
CASSEGRLANTGELFF
>TRBV7-9|TRBJ2-1|.|TRBD2
TGTGCCAGCAGCTTCCCGCTAGCGGGAGCGATGGATGAGCAGTTCTTC
CASSFPLAGAMDEQFF
>TRBV18|TRBJ1-4|.|.
TGTGCCAGCTCACCCCCCGGGGAGTCTAATGAAAAACTGTTTTTT
CASSPPGESNEKLFF
>TRBV7-3|TRBJ2-1|.|TRBD2
TGTGCCAGCAGCAACTACGGGGGACTATACAATGAGCAGTTCTTC
CASSNYGGLYNEQFF
>TRBV5-5|TRBJ2-2|.|TRBD1
TGTGCCAGCAGCTTCCAGGGACAGGGACTGGGCGCCGGGGAGCTGTTTTTT
CASSFQGQGLGAGELFF
>TRBV27|TRBJ2-7|.|.
TGTGCCAGCAGTTTTAGCGCCCACTCCTACGAGCAGTACTTC
CASSFSAHSYEQYF
>TRBV27|TRBJ1-4|.|.
TGTGCCAGCAGTTTACAGGCTTCGGAAAAACTGTTTTTT
CASSLQASEKLFF
>TRBV6-7|TRBJ2-1|.|TRBD2
TGTGCCAGCAGTTACTCCGCTAGCGGGGGGCGGATAAATGAGCAGTTCTTC
CASSYSASGGRINEQFF
>TRBV2|TRBJ2-1|.|TRBD2
TGTGCCAGCAGGCCTCTAGCGGGATCCTACAATGAGCAGTTCTTC
CASRPLAGSYNEQFF
>TRBV6-5|TRBJ1-1|.|.
TGTGCCAGCAGTCAGTCGACAGCAGGTTTCGCTGAAGCTTTCTTT
CASSQSTAGFAEAFF
>TRBV4-3|TRBJ2-4|.|.
TGCGCCAGCAGCCAAGGGCTAGCCATAAACATTCAGTACTTC
CASSQGLAINIQYF
>TRBV7-3|TRBJ2-1|.|TRBD2
TGTGCCAGCAGCTATGTGACTAGCGGATACAATGAGCAGTTCTTC
CASSYVTSGYNEQFF
>TRBV2|TRBJ2-1|few|TRBD1
TGTGCCAGCAGCGAAACAGGGGGCGGTCGAGGGGGCGATGAGCAGTTCTTC
CASSETGGGRGGDEQFF